This TCR beta chain was sequenced for a study of blood T cell repertoires in COVID-19. On the study more broadly: Researchers got acute and convalescent COVID-19 samples from the United States, Italy and Spain.

Germline loops: CDR1 LNHDA, CDR2 SQIVND (reference sequence). Trimming at V came to 5 bases and at J to 5 bases, leaving 9 bases not matched to a gene. The CDR3 consists of 15 residues. Using immunoSEQ multiplex PCR, the repertoire was profiled, and TCRdb retains in-frame clones only, with some absent. The sample has about 140,000 clones; approximately 83% are singletons. The chain carries TRBV19 and TRBJ2-3; 8 bases map to TRBD2. The sequenced material came from peripheral blood. The receptor comes from a woman aged 55-69 years with acute or convalescent COVID-19. The CDR3 DNA sequence: TGTGCCAGTAGTTCGACGGGAGGGCCCGTAGATACGCAGTATTTT. Its protein is CASSSTGGPVDTQYF.